These T cell receptor beta chains were read from a single sample in a study of blood T cell repertoires in COVID-19. The assay was immunoSEQ multiplex PCR, and TCRdb's table has in-frame clones only and misses some. Of a few hundred thousand clones in the sample, about 88% were seen once. Sequencing input: peripheral blood. All receptors derive from a woman aged 70-85 years with COVID-19, enrolled during active disease. CDR3s include the opening cysteine and the closing phenylalanine or tryptophan. Each record gives: clone size, V gene, J gene, D gene, CDR3 protein, CDR3 DNA. A D gene is named only where the DNA matches it firmly. A clone size is listed for some rows: how often the clone was seen (once, few, many), or a class if it is expanded.

NA	TRBV30	TRBJ1-2	NA	CAWGGSGYTF	TGTGCCTGGGGAGGTAGCGGCTACACCTTC
few	TRBV27	TRBJ1-4	TRBD1	CASSLRPGQGGEKLFF	TGTGCCAGCAGTTTGCGTCCGGGACAGGGCGGGGAAAAACTGTTTTTT
NA	TRBV5-6	TRBJ1-1	TRBD1	CASSPRRDRNTEAFF	TGTGCCAGCAGCCCTCGCCGGGACAGAAACACTGAAGCTTTCTTT
NA	TRBV9	TRBJ2-5	TRBD2	CASSARTSGGAEETQYF	TGTGCCAGCAGCGCCCGGACTAGCGGGGGGGCAGAAGAGACCCAGTACTTC
NA	TRBV28	TRBJ1-1	TRBD1	CASTPNRGLNTEAFF	TGTGCCAGCACCCCTAACAGGGGATTGAACACTGAAGCTTTCTTT
NA	TRBV5-1	TRBJ2-3	NA	CASGGAGTDTQYF	TGCGCCAGCGGGGGGGCCGGGACAGATACGCAGTATTTT
NA	TRBV2	TRBJ2-3	NA	CASRTGEGDTQYF	TGTGCCAGCAGGACAGGCGAAGGAGATACGCAGTATTTT
once	TRBV5-6	TRBJ1-6	TRBD1	CASSLGQGGSPLHF	TGTGCCAGCAGCTTGGGACAGGGAGGCTCACCCCTCCACTTT
NA	TRBV5-5	TRBJ1-3	TRBD1	CASSLEGATSSGNTIYF	TGTGCCAGCAGCTTGGAGGGGGCAACTAGCTCTGGAAACACCATATATTTT
NA	TRBV19	TRBJ2-3	NA	CASSRGPAGGPQNAQYF	TGTGCCAGTAGTAGGGGCCCTGCCGGGGGACCTCAGAATGCGCAGTATTTT
NA	TRBV9	TRBJ2-2	TRBD1	CASKEGGLTGELFF	TGTGCCAGCAAGGAAGGGGGCCTGACCGGGGAGCTGTTTTTT
NA	TRBV28	TRBJ2-7	TRBD2	CASTWGLVGYEQYF	TGTGCCAGCACATGGGGACTAGTTGGCTACGAGCAGTACTTC
NA	TRBV5-1	TRBJ2-5	TRBD1	CASSLGQGGGTQYF	TGCGCCAGCAGCTTGGGACAGGGCGGAGGGACCCAGTACTTC
NA	TRBV6-6	TRBJ2-1	TRBD1	CASRRDRVNNEQFF	TGTGCCAGCAGGAGGGACAGGGTAAACAATGAGCAGTTCTTC
NA	TRBV6-5	TRBJ2-5	NA	CASSSYNQETQYF	TGTGCCAGCAGCTCCTATAACCAAGAGACCCAGTACTTC
NA	TRBV9	TRBJ2-1	TRBD2	CASSPRGLAGGTGNEQFF	TGTGCCAGCAGCCCCAGGGGACTAGCGGGGGGAACGGGCAATGAGCAGTTCTTC
NA	TRBV19	TRBJ1-5	TRBD1	CASSFGQGFNQPQHF	TGTGCCAGTAGTTTCGGACAGGGATTCAATCAGCCCCAGCATTTT
NA	TRBV2	TRBJ1-2	TRBD1	CASWDRRRPYGYTF	TGTGCCAGCTGGGACAGGCGGAGACCCTATGGCTACACCTTC
few	TRBV24-1	TRBJ1-2	TRBD1	CATSDSGTANYGYTF	TGTGCCACCAGTGATTCCGGGACAGCTAACTATGGCTACACCTTC
few	TRBV12-3/TRBV12-4	TRBJ2-1	NA	CASTPSSYNEQFF	TGTGCCAGCACTCCCAGTTCCTACAATGAGCAGTTCTTC
NA	TRBV5-1	TRBJ2-1	TRBD2	CASSFGTSGGSSYNEQFF	TGCGCCAGCAGCTTCGGGACTAGCGGGGGGAGCTCCTACAATGAGCAGTTCTTC
NA	TRBV6-5	TRBJ1-2	TRBD1	CASSYRDRANYGYTF	TGTGCCAGCAGTTACCGGGACAGGGCCAACTATGGCTACACCTTC
NA	TRBV10-3	TRBJ1-5	NA	CAISDKGRGQDQPQHF	TGTGCCATCAGTGACAAGGGTAGGGGCCAGGATCAGCCCCAGCATTTT
NA	TRBV9	TRBJ2-3	NA	CASSVREGDGRTDTQYF	TGTGCCAGCAGCGTAAGGGAGGGGGACGGCCGCACAGATACGCAGTATTTT
NA	TRBV6-5	TRBJ1-1	NA	CASSSTGTTEAFF	TGTGCCAGCAGTTCTACAGGGACGACTGAAGCTTTCTTT
NA	TRBV3-1/TRBV3-2	TRBJ2-7	TRBD2	CASSHTSGGTYEQYF	TGTGCCAGCAGCCACACTAGCGGGGGGACCTACGAGCAGTACTTC
few	TRBV30	TRBJ2-2	TRBD1	CAWDRVATGELFF	TGTGCCTGGGACAGGGTCGCCACCGGGGAGCTGTTTTTT
NA	TRBV5-4	TRBJ1-5	NA	CASSLSGAKPQHF	TGTGCCAGCAGCTTGAGTGGGGCCAAACCCCAGCATTTT
NA	TRBV10-2	TRBJ2-3	TRBD2	CASNAGVSSTDTQYF	TGCGCCAGCAATGCGGGGGTGTCTAGCACAGATACGCAGTATTTT
NA	TRBV2	TRBJ2-3	NA	CASTRLTGADTQYF	TGTGCCAGCACCCGACTAACGGGGGCAGATACGCAGTATTTT
NA	TRBV7-2	TRBJ2-5	TRBD2	CASSLTSGQETQYF	TGTGCCAGCAGCTTGACTAGCGGGCAAGAGACCCAGTACTTC
few	TRBV5-1	TRBJ1-5	NA	CASLDRYNQPQHF	TGCGCCAGCCTAGACAGGTACAATCAGCCCCAGCATTTT
NA	TRBV6-6	TRBJ1-4	NA	CASSYEGGRDEKLFF	TGTGCCAGCAGTTACGAAGGAGGGAGGGATGAAAAACTGTTTTTT
NA	TRBV10-2	TRBJ2-7	TRBD1	CASTLGTGRHYEQYF	TGCGCCAGCACCCTAGGGACAGGGCGACACTACGAGCAGTACTTC
NA	TRBV30	TRBJ1-1	NA	CAWSVRGVTNTEAFF	TGTGCCTGGAGTGTACGCGGGGTGACGAACACTGAAGCTTTCTTT